This paragraph covers one T cell receptor beta chain sequence. The table came from immunoSEQ multiplex PCR; TCRdb's copy has only in-frame clones and leaves some out. The sample lists about 260,000 clones, more than 70% seen once, with roughly 1.2% in the top ten. These data are taken from a study of blood T cell repertoires in COVID-19. Germline CDR1 reads SGDLS; CDR2 reads YYNGEE. Trimming at V came to 3 bases and at J to 0 bases, leaving 3 bases not matched to a gene. The CDR3 runs to 16 residues. The rearrangement uses TRBV9 and TRBJ2-1; 10 nucleotides match TRBD2. Material: PBMCs or T cells enriched from blood (not recorded which). This TCR was recovered from a woman in her thirties or forties with acute COVID-19. The CDR3 region has the DNA TGTGCCAGCAGCGCCTCTAGCGGGAGCTCCTACAATGAGCAGTTCTTC. Translation: CASSASSGSSYNEQFF.